Reported below is one T cell receptor beta chain. Its target is unknown. V was shortened by 4 bases and J by 0 bases, with 7 bases between the two germline ends. There are 13 residues in the CDR3. Germline CDR1 is KGHSH and CDR2 is LQKENI. These data originate in a study of PD-1 blockade in mismatch repair-deficient tumors. Overall study: Patients had approximately 12 mismatch repair-deficient cancer types, all previously treated and progressing.

General observations from the study: Tumor-resident clones, often absent from pretreatment blood, expanded after pembrolizumab and then contracted.

This table comes from immunoSEQ multiplex PCR, and its TCRdb copy is limited to in-frame clones, with some not included. The repertoire includes just under 80,000 clones, roughly 80% of them detected once, and over 4.5% sits in the top ten. The chain uses TRBV18 and TRBJ2-7, with D uncertain. The sequencing used peripheral blood, collected 44 weeks after starting pembrolizumab. The clonotype was recovered from an adult with mismatch repair-deficient cancer. The DNA for the CDR3 is TGTGCCAGCTCACGGCAGAACTCCTACGAGCAGTACTTC. Its translation: CASSRQNSYEQYF.